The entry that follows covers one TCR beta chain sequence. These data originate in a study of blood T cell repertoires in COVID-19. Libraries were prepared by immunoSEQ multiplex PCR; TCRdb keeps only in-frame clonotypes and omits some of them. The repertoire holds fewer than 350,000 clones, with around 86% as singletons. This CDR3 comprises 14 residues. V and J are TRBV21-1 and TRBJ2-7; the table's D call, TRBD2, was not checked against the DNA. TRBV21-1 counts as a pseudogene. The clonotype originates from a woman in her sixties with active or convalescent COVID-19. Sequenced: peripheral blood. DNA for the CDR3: TGTGCCAGCACCCAAAGCGGGAGCTCCTACGAGCAGTACTTC. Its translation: CASTQSGSSYEQYF.